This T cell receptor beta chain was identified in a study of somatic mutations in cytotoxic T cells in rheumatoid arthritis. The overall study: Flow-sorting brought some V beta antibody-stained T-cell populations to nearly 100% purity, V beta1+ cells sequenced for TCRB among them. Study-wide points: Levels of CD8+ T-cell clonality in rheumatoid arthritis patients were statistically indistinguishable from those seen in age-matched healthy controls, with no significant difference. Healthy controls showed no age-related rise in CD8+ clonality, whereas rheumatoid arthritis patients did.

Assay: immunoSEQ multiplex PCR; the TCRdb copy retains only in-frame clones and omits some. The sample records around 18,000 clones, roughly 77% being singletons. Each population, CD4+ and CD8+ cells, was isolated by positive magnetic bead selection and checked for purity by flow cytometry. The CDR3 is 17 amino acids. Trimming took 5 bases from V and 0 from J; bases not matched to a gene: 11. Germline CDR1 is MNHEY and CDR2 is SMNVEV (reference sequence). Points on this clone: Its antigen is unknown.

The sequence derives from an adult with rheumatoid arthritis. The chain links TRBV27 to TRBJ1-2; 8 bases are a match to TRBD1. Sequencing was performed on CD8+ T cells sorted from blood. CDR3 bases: TGTGCCAGCAGTCCCTCCGGGACAGGACAATCTAACTATGGCTACACCTTC. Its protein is CASSPSGTGQSNYGYTF.